This T cell receptor beta chain was sequenced for a study of T cells in Graves' hyperthyroidism and ophthalmopathy. Points from the study as a whole: Most thyroid clonotypes with frequency above 0.001 were detected in blood.

RNA transcripts gave rise to amplified TCR beta CDR3 regions. TCR CDR3 regions were first amplified by RT-PCR with HTBI primers. TCRdb reprocessed the multiplex PCR reads with MiXCR, giving one entry per CDR3 protein. The sample yields 300,000 to 400,000 distinct CDR3 sequences, 21% seen once. Absent ophthalmopathy progression within 18 months defined stable Graves' hyperthyroidism. The hyperthyroidism patients had all been newly diagnosed, and their disease duration was under 2 months. Their ages ranged from 18 to 65 years. It was uncontrolled infection, other autoimmune disease, pregnancy or lactation that excluded patients. The germline V gene encodes CDR1 DFQATT and CDR2 SNEGSKA (reference sequence). The CDR3 is 14 residues long. The V segment lost 0 bases and the J segment 3 bases; nucleotides outside the gene matches: 5. Many counts were recorded for this clonotype. What it binds is not known.

V and J are TRBV20-1 and TRBJ2-7, with 7 positions matching TRBD1. The clonotype comes from a woman aged 45-60 years with Graves' hyperthyroidism. The specimen sequenced was blood. CDR3 protein: CSARDRRDSYEQYF. CDR3 sequence (DNA): TGCAGTGCTAGAGACCGACGGGACAGCTACGAGCAGTACTTC.